The 15 T cell receptor beta chains listed next were all sequenced from one sample in a study of blood T cell repertoires in COVID-19 (TCRdb year 2020). Library creation used the immunoSEQ multiplex PCR assay. Drawn from immuneACCESS, this table holds only the in-frame rearrangements with V and J called that TCRdb kept. Clones are partly lost; checked studies trace under half to an unresolved V gene and leave the rest unexplained. The sample has 160,000 or so clones on record, more than 80% of them singletons. The ten largest clones represent about 3% of the sample. Sequenced sample: peripheral blood. All receptors come from a man aged 55 to 70 with acute or convalescent COVID-19.

The chain combines TRBV19 with TRBJ2-3; D may be TRBD1 (5 bases). This CDR3 is 11 amino acids long. CDR1 is LNHDA, CDR2 SQIVND, per germline (reference sequence). V was pared by 5 bases and J by 6 bases, with 6 bases between. The CDR3 DNA reads TGTGCCAGTAGTTCAGGGGATACGCAGTATTTT. Its protein product is CASSSGDTQYF.

The chain has TRBV5-1 and TRBJ2-5; 10 nucleotides match TRBD1. This CDR3 contains 18 residues. Germline assignment: CDR1 SGHRS and CDR2 YFSETQ. J was trimmed by 4 bases and V by 2 bases; bases with no gene match: 14. CDR3 residues: CASSFTPTDRGQGETQYF. The CDR3 region has the DNA TGCGCCAGCAGCTTCACCCCGACCGACAGGGGGCAGGGAGAGACCCAGTACTTC.

This CDR3 reads CASRLPGSYEQYF. The CDR3 DNA reads as TGTGCCAGCAGACTCCCAGGATCCTACGAGCAGTACTTC. The rearrangement joins TRBV7-2 to TRBJ2-7; no clear D. The V gene lost 6 bases and the J gene lost 1 base, with 10 bases spanning the gap. Per germline, CDR1 SGHTA and CDR2 FQGNSA. CDR3 length equals 13 residues.

The chain couples TRBV18 to TRBJ2-7; no reliable D call. With 1 base removed from V and 6 bases from J, the gap between germline ends came to 10 bases. Germline V lookup: CDR1 KGHSH, CDR2 LQKENI. The CDR3 extends over 13 amino acids. This CDR3 is CASSPRDGPEQYF. CDR3 nucleotides: TGTGCCAGCTCACCACGAGATGGGCCCGAGCAGTACTTC.

The rearrangement joins TRBV2 to TRBJ1-3, with TRBD1 as a possible D gene (6 bases). Germline CDR1 reads SNHLY; CDR2 reads FYNNEI. Between the trimmed V and J ends, which lost 4 bases and 2 bases, there was a span of 15 bases. The CDR3 has 16 residues. The CDR3 here is CASSALNRAAGNTIYF. CDR3 nucleotide sequence: TGTGCCAGCAGTGCCCTAAACAGGGCGGCTGGAAACACCATATATTTT.

This chain connects TRBV5-1 to TRBJ1-1; no reliable D call. V was cut by 0 bases and J by 0 bases, with 12 bases left in between. This CDR3 is built from 16 residues. Germline assignment: CDR1 SGHRS and CDR2 YFSETQ. For the CDR3, the DNA is TGCGCCAGCAGCTTGGGCCTCCAGCGATTGAACACTGAAGCTTTCTTT. Residues: CASSLGLQRLNTEAFF.

This clone was seen a handful of times. The rearrangement joins TRBV19 to TRBJ1-5; D is perhaps TRBD1 (6 bases). Trimming removed 4 bases from V and 2 bases from J, with 18 bases in between. This CDR3 is 17 amino acids long. Germline loops: CDR1 LNHDA, CDR2 SQIVND (reference sequence). As DNA, the CDR3 is TGTGCCAGTAGTAAAAGCCAAGGCAGGGGTGGCAATCAGCCCCAGCATTTT. Its translation: CASSKSQGRGGNQPQHF.

The V call is TRBV19, the J call TRBJ1-2; D may be TRBD1 (5 bases). The CDR3 extends over 15 amino acids. The germline gives CDR1 LNHDA, CDR2 SQIVND (reference sequence). The germline V and J ends were trimmed by 6 bases and 5 bases, with 19 bases remaining between them. The chain's CDR3 is CASSQPQGSGYGYTF. As DNA, the CDR3 is TGTGCCAGTAGCCAACCTCAGGGATCTGGTTATGGCTACACCTTC.

V is TRBV7-2 and J is TRBJ2-1, with TRBD1 identical over 7 bases. Trimming cost V 3 bases and J 5 bases; bases outside gene matches: 10. In germline, CDR1 is SGHTA, CDR2 FQGNSA. The CDR3 runs 16 residues. The CDR3 sequence: CASSLQAQGVNNEQFF. The CDR3, as DNA: TGTGCCAGCAGCTTGCAGGCGCAGGGGGTAAACAATGAGCAGTTCTTC.

V gene TRBV20-1 combines with J gene TRBJ1-2, with TRBD1 as a possible D gene (5 bases). The germline V gene has CDR1 DFQATT and CDR2 SNEGSKA (reference sequence). This CDR3 spans 11 amino acids. The CDR3 sequence is CNGGINGGYTF. Written as DNA, the CDR3 is TGCAACGGGGGTATAAACGGTGGCTACACCTTC.

CDR3 in amino acids: CSPETSGGRQFF. The CDR3 region has the DNA TGCAGCCCCGAGACTAGCGGGGGACGACAGTTCTTC. The rearrangement links TRBV29-1 to TRBJ2-1, with 12 bases matching TRBD2. Trimming cost V 8 bases and J 13 bases; bases outside gene matches: 9. The CDR3 spans 12 residues. Germline V gives CDR1 SQVTM, CDR2 ANQGSEA.

This sequence joins TRBV10-3 and TRBJ2-1; the match to TRBD1 covers 7 bases. Trimming cost V 8 bases and J 6 bases; bases outside gene matches: 7. Germline V gene sequence: CDR1 ENHRY, CDR2 SYGVKD. The CDR3 totals 13 residues. The CDR3 loop is CAIGNNRGNEQFF. CDR3 in DNA: TGTGCCATCGGGAATAACAGGGGCAATGAGCAGTTCTTC.

The chain joins TRBV5-1 to TRBJ1-1, with 11 bases fitting TRBD1. This CDR3 spans 16 amino acids. Germline V gene lookup returns CDR1 SGHRS and CDR2 YFSETQ. The V segment lost 4 bases and the J segment 3 bases; nucleotides outside the gene matches: 8. The CDR3 DNA reads TGCGCCAGCAGCCCCCGGACAGGGGGCTTAGACACTGAAGCTTTCTTT. This encodes CASSPRTGGLDTEAFF.

This chain joins TRBV5-6 and TRBJ2-3; perhaps TRBD2 as D (5 bases). The V and J ends lost 4 bases and 4 bases respectively, with 10 bases between them. The CDR3 runs to 13 residues. CDR1 SGHDT and CDR2 YYEEEE come from the germline V gene. The CDR3 bases are TGTGCCAGCAGCCCCGGACTCCCAGATACGCAGTATTTT. Its translation is CASSPGLPDTQYF.

Written as DNA, the CDR3 is TGCGCCAGCAGCTCGGGACAGGAGGTAGAAAAACTGTTTTTT. Amino acid sequence: CASSSGQEVEKLFF. The genes are TRBV5-1 and TRBJ1-4; the match to TRBD1 covers 8 bases. V lost 3 bases, J lost 8 bases, and 6 bases stayed unmatched. This CDR3 is built from 14 residues. Germline CDR1 and CDR2: SGHRS and YFSETQ.